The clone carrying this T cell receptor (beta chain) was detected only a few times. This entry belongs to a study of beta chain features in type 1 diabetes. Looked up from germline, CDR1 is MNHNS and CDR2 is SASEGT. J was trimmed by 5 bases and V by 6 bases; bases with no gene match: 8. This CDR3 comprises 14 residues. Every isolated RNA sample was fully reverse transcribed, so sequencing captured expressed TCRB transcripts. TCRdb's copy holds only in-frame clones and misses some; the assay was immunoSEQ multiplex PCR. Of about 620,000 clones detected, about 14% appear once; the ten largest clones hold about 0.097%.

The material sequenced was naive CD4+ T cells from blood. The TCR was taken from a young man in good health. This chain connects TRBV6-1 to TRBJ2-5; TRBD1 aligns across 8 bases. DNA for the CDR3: TGTGCCAGCAGGGGGACAGGCTCTGGGGAGACCCAGTACTTC. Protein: CASRGTGSGETQYF.